Listed below are T cell receptor beta chains from one sample, sequenced in a study of blood T cell repertoires in COVID-19. Here immunoSEQ multiplex PCR was the method, and the copy in TCRdb shows in-frame clones only, minus some. The data hold hundreds of thousands of clones, with approximately 90% observed a single time. Sequencing input: PBMCs or T cells enriched from blood (not recorded which). Every receptor here comes from a woman aged 50 to 60 who had recovered from COVID-19. Each CDR3 is given with its conserved first and last residue. Fields, in order: D gene, V gene, J gene, clone size, CDR3 protein, CDR3 DNA. D genes are given only for firm matches. Some rows have no size entry. The others give once, few or many, or a class for an expanded clone.

D: NA; V: TRBV11-2; J: TRBJ2-3; size: NA; CDR3: CASSLEGGFSTDTQYF; DNA: TGTGCCAGCAGCCTGGAGGGTGGATTTAGCACAGATACGCAGTATTTT
D: NA; V: TRBV21-1; J: TRBJ2-3; size: few; CDR3: CASSKGNIASTDTQYF; DNA: TGTGCCAGCAGCAAAGGAAACATCGCTAGCACAGATACGCAGTATTTT
D: TRBD2; V: TRBV13; J: TRBJ2-7; size: NA; CDR3: CASSLGRGVEQYF; DNA: TGTGCCAGCAGCTTAGGGCGGGGGGTCGAGCAGTACTTC
D: NA; V: TRBV6-2/TRBV6-3; J: TRBJ1-5; size: NA; CDR3: CASSYSAGSNQPQHF; DNA: TGTGCCAGCAGTTACTCTGCAGGATCAAATCAGCCCCAGCATTTT
D: NA; V: TRBV2; J: TRBJ1-2; size: NA; CDR3: CASSGGGYGGYTF; DNA: TGTGCCAGCAGTGGCGGAGGGTACGGTGGCTACACCTTC
D: NA; V: TRBV19; J: TRBJ1-5; size: NA; CDR3: CASSIIAENQPQHF; DNA: TGTGCCAGTAGTATTATAGCAGAGAATCAGCCCCAGCATTTT
D: NA; V: TRBV7-9; J: TRBJ2-3; size: NA; CDR3: CASSPQMDTQYF; DNA: TGTGCCAGCAGCCCCCAGATGGATACGCAGTATTTT
D: TRBD2; V: TRBV11-2; J: TRBJ2-7; size: NA; CDR3: CASRGGGTYEQYF; DNA: TGTGCCAGCAGAGGCGGGGGGACCTACGAGCAGTACTTC
D: NA; V: TRBV28; J: TRBJ1-6; size: NA; CDR3: CASLPSGGQDSPLHF; DNA: TGTGCCAGCCTACCGAGCGGGGGTCAGGATTCACCCCTCCACTTT
D: NA; V: TRBV7-2; J: TRBJ1-1; size: few; CDR3: CASSLIGVSEAFF; DNA: TGTGCCAGCAGCTTAATCGGGGTTTCTGAAGCTTTCTTT
D: NA; V: TRBV19; J: TRBJ1-1; size: NA; CDR3: CASSARGVRVNTEAFF; DNA: TGTGCCAGTAGTGCCAGGGGTGTGAGAGTGAACACTGAAGCTTTCTTT
D: TRBD1; V: TRBV7-8; J: TRBJ2-7; size: NA; CDR3: CASIPGQGTYEQYF; DNA: TGTGCCAGCATCCCGGGACAGGGAACCTACGAGCAGTACTTC
D: NA; V: TRBV5-6; J: TRBJ2-7; size: NA; CDR3: CASSYGSPGEWQYF; DNA: TGTGCCAGCAGCTACGGAAGTCCAGGGGAGTGGCAGTACTTC
D: NA; V: TRBV5-8; J: TRBJ2-7; size: few; CDR3: CASSLSGDTSYEQYF; DNA: TGTGCCAGCAGCTTGTCAGGGGACACCTCCTACGAGCAGTACTTC
D: NA; V: TRBV9; J: TRBJ1-6; size: once; CDR3: CASSTMSSYNSPLHF; DNA: TGTGCCAGCAGCACCATGAGCTCCTATAATTCACCCCTCCACTTT
D: TRBD2; V: TRBV11-2; J: TRBJ2-7; size: NA; CDR3: CASSLGGTYEQYF; DNA: TGTGCCAGCAGCTTGGGAGGGACCTACGAGCAGTACTTC
D: TRBD1; V: TRBV18; J: TRBJ1-1; size: NA; CDR3: CASSPPGQANTEAFF; DNA: TGTGCCAGCTCACCCCCGGGACAGGCGAACACTGAAGCTTTCTTT
D: NA; V: TRBV14; J: TRBJ2-1; size: few; CDR3: CASSQDEGPYYNEQFF; DNA: TGTGCCAGCAGCCAAGATGAGGGTCCGTACTACAATGAGCAGTTCTTC
D: TRBD2; V: TRBV5-1; J: TRBJ2-1; size: NA; CDR3: CASSLFAGVDNEQFF; DNA: TGCGCCAGCAGCTTGTTTGCGGGGGTGGACAATGAGCAGTTCTTC
D: NA; V: TRBV19; J: TRBJ2-2; size: NA; CDR3: CASSTVGGTGELFF; DNA: TGTGCCAGTAGTACCGTTGGAGGCACCGGGGAGCTGTTTTTT
D: NA; V: TRBV11-2; J: TRBJ2-1; size: NA; CDR3: CASRAAAFNHNEQFF; DNA: TGTGCCAGCAGGGCGGCGGCCTTCAACCACAATGAGCAGTTCTTC
D: NA; V: TRBV6-5; J: TRBJ1-2; size: many; CDR3: CASNEGGDGYTF; DNA: TGTGCCAGCAACGAGGGAGGGGACGGCTACACCTTC
D: NA; V: TRBV7-2; J: TRBJ1-1; size: NA; CDR3: CASSPRGPAEAFF; DNA: TGTGCCAGCAGCCCCCGCGGGCCTGCCGAAGCTTTCTTT
D: TRBD2; V: TRBV4-1; J: TRBJ2-1; size: NA; CDR3: CASSQAHPGLAGGGHEQFF; DNA: TGCGCCAGCAGCCAAGCCCACCCCGGACTAGCGGGGGGGGGCCATGAGCAGTTCTTC
D: TRBD2; V: TRBV9; J: TRBJ2-1; size: NA; CDR3: CASSGLTSGGNEQFF; DNA: TGTGCCAGCAGCGGACTGACTAGCGGGGGCAATGAGCAGTTCTTC
D: TRBD1; V: TRBV28; J: TRBJ1-2; size: NA; CDR3: CASRTGTAFFGYTF; DNA: TGTGCCAGTAGAACTGGGACAGCATTTTTTGGCTACACCTTC
D: TRBD1; V: TRBV28; J: TRBJ1-1; size: NA; CDR3: CASSPDRVWTEAFF; DNA: TGTGCCAGCAGCCCCGACAGGGTGTGGACTGAAGCTTTCTTT
D: NA; V: TRBV2; J: TRBJ1-1; size: NA; CDR3: CANPPADRNTEAFF; DNA: TGTGCCAACCCTCCCGCCGACAGGAACACTGAAGCTTTCTTT
D: NA; V: TRBV5-1; J: TRBJ2-5; size: NA; CDR3: CASSFNSLETQYF; DNA: TGCGCCAGCAGCTTTAACAGCTTAGAGACCCAGTACTTC
D: NA; V: TRBV20-1; J: TRBJ1-5; size: few; CDR3: CSATDRNNQPQHF; DNA: TGCAGTGCTACTGACAGAAACAATCAGCCCCAGCATTTT
D: TRBD1; V: TRBV7-8; J: TRBJ1-1; size: NA; CDR3: CASSSRTGQDTEAFF; DNA: TGTGCCAGCAGCTCCAGGACAGGACAGGACACTGAAGCTTTCTTT
D: NA; V: TRBV7-2; J: TRBJ1-6; size: NA; CDR3: CASSAQVRNSPLHF; DNA: TGTGCCAGCAGCGCCCAGGTTCGCAATTCACCCCTCCACTTT
D: TRBD2; V: TRBV5-1; J: TRBJ2-3; size: NA; CDR3: CASSLDLAGGGTDTQYF; DNA: TGCGCCAGCAGCTTGGACCTTGCGGGGGGCGGGACAGATACGCAGTATTTT
D: TRBD1; V: TRBV6-2/TRBV6-3; J: TRBJ1-1; size: many; CDR3: CASSYRDRVPSPEAFF; DNA: TGTGCCAGCAGTTACAGGGACAGGGTTCCGTCACCTGAAGCTTTCTTT
D: TRBD1; V: TRBV7-2; J: TRBJ2-3; size: NA; CDR3: CASSLVGGRGQSDTQYF; DNA: TGTGCCAGCAGCTTAGTAGGAGGCAGGGGGCAATCAGATACGCAGTATTTT
D: TRBD1; V: TRBV24-1; J: TRBJ2-7; size: NA; CDR3: CATSDYDRTGTYEQYF; DNA: TGTGCCACCAGTGATTACGACAGGACAGGTACCTACGAGCAGTACTTC
D: TRBD2; V: TRBV2; J: TRBJ2-1; size: few; CDR3: CASSRTSGGANEQFF; DNA: TGTGCCAGCAGTCGGACTAGCGGGGGGGCTAATGAGCAGTTCTTC
D: NA; V: TRBV12-5; J: TRBJ1-2; size: NA; CDR3: CASGSALDWRNYGYTF; DNA: TGTGCTAGTGGTTCGGCCTTGGACTGGCGCAACTATGGCTACACCTTC
D: NA; V: TRBV19; J: TRBJ1-2; size: NA; CDR3: CASRPGYSVYGYTF; DNA: TGTGCCAGTAGACCAGGGTACTCCGTCTATGGCTACACCTTC
D: NA; V: TRBV4-2; J: TRBJ1-2; size: NA; CDR3: CASSQRQAYGYTF; DNA: TGTGCCAGCAGCCAAAGGCAGGCCTATGGCTACACCTTC